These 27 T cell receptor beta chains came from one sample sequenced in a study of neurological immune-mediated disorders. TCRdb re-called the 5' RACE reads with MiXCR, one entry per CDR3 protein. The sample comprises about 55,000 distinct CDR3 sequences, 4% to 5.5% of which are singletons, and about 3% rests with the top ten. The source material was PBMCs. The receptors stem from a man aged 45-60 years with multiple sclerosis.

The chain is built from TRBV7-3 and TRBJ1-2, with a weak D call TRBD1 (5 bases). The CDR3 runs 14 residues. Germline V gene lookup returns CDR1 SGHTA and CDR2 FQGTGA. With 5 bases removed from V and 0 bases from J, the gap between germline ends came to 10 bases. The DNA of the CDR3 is TGTGCCAGCAGCCGCGGGGGTTCTAACTATGGCTACACCTTC. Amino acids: CASSRGGSNYGYTF.

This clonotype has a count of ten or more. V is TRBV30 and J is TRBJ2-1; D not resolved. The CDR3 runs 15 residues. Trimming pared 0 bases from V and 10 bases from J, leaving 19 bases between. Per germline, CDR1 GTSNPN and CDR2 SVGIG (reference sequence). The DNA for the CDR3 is TGTGCCTGGAGTGTACTTCGACCTCCTCAAGGCGAGCAGTTCTTC. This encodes CAWSVLRPPQGEQFF.

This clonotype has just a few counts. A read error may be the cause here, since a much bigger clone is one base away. The CDR3 region is CAIRLKGDSPLHF. DNA of the CDR3: TGTGCCATCAGGTTAAAGGGTGATTCACCCCTCCACTTT. The rearrangement links TRBV10-3 to TRBJ1-6; D gene unclear. This CDR3 region has 13 residues. Trimming took off 6 bases at V and 8 bases at J, with 11 bases between the two ends. CDR1 is ENHRY and CDR2 is SYGVKD in the germline V gene.

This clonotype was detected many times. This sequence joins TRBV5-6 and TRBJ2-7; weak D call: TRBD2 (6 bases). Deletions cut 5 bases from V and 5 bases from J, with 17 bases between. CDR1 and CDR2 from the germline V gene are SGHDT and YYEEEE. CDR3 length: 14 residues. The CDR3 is CASRPHGGGNEQYF. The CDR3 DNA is TGTGCCAGCAGACCCCACGGGGGTGGCAACGAGCAGTACTTC.

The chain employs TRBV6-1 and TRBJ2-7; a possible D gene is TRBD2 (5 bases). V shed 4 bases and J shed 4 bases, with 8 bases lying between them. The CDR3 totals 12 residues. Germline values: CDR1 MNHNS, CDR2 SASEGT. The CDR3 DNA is TGTGCCAGCAGTGGGACGGGATACGAGCAGTACTTC. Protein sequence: CASSGTGYEQYF.

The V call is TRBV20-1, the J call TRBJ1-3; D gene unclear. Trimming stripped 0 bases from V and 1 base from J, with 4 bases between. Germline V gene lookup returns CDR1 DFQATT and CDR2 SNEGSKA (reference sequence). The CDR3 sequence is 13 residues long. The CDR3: CSAREFSGNTIYF. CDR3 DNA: TGCAGTGCTAGAGAATTTTCTGGAAACACCATATATTTT.

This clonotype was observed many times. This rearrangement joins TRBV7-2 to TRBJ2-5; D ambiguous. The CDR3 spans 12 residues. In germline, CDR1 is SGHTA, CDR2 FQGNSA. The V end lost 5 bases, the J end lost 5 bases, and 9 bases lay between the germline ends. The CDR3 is CASSTRLETQYF. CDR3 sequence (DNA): TGTGCCAGCAGCACGAGACTCGAGACCCAGTACTTC.

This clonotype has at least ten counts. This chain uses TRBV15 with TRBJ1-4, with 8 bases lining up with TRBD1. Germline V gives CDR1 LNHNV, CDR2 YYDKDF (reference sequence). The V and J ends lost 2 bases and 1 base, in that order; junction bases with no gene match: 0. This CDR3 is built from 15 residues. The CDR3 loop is CATSRTGGTNEKLFF. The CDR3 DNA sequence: TGTGCCACCAGCAGAACAGGGGGAACTAATGAAAAACTGTTTTTT.

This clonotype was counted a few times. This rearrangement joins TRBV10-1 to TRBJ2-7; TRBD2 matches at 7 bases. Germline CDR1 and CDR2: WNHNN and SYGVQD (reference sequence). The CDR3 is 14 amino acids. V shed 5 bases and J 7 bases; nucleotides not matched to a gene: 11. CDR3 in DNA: TGCGCCAGCAGTAACGGGGGGTACTCCAGGGAGCAGTACTTC. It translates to CASSNGGYSREQYF.

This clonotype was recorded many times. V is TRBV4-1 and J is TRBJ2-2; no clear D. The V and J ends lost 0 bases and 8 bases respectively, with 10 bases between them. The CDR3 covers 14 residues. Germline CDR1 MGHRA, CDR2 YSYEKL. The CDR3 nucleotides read TGCGCCAGCAGCCAAGATGGCCAACAAGGGGAGCTGTTTTTT. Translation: CASSQDGQQGELFF.

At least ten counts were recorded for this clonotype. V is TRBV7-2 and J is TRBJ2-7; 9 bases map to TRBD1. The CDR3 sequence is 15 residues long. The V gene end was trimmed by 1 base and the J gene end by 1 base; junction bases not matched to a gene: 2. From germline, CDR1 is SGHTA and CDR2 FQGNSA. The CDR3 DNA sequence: TGTGCCAGCAGCTTAGGGGACAGGGTGTCCTACGAGCAGTACTTC. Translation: CASSLGDRVSYEQYF. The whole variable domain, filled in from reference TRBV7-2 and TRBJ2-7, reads GAGVSQSPSNKVTEKGKDVELRCDPISGHTALYWYRQSLGQGLEFLIYFQGNSAPDKSGLPSDRFSAERTGGSVSTLTIQRTQQEDSAVYLCASSLGDRVSYEQYFGPGTRLTVT.

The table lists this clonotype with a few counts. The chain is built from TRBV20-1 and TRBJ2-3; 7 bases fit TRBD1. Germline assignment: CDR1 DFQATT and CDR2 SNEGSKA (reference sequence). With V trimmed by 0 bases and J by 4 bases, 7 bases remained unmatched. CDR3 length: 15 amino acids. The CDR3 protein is CSARDRRQGSDTQYF. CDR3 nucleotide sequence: TGCAGTGCTAGAGATAGGAGACAGGGCTCAGATACGCAGTATTTT.

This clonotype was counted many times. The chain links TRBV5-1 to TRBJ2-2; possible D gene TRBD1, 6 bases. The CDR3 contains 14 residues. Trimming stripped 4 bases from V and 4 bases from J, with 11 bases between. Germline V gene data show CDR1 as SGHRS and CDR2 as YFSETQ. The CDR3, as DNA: TGCGCCAGCAGCGAAGGACAGATCACCGGGGAGCTGTTTTTT. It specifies CASSEGQITGELFF. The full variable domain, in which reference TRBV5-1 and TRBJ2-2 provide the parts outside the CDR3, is KAGVTQTPRYLIKTRGQQVTLSCSPISGHRSVSWYQQTPGQGLQFLFEYFSETQRNKGNFPGRFSGRQFSNSRSEMNVSTLELGDSALYLCASSEGQITGELFFGEGSRLTVL.

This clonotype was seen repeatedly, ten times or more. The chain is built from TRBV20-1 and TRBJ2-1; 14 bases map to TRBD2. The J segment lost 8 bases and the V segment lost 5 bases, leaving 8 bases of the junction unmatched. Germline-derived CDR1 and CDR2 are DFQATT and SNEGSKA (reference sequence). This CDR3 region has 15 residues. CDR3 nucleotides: TGCAGTGCTGAGGGGGGACTAGCGGGGGTATATGAGCAGTTCTTC. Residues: CSAEGGLAGVYEQFF.

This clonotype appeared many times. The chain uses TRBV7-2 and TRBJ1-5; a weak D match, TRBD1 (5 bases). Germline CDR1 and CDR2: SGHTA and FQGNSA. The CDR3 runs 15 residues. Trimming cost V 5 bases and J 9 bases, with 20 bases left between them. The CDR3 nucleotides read TGTGCCAGCAGCGCCCTCCGGGACTCCGGCGGGCCCCAGCATTTT. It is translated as CASSALRDSGGPQHF.

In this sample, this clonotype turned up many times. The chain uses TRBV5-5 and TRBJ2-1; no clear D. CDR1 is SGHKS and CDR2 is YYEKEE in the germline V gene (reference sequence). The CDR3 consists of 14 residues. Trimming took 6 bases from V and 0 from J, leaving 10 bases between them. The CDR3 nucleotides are TGTGCCAGCACGCACCCGGCCTCCTACAATGAGCAGTTCTTC. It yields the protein CASTHPASYNEQFF.

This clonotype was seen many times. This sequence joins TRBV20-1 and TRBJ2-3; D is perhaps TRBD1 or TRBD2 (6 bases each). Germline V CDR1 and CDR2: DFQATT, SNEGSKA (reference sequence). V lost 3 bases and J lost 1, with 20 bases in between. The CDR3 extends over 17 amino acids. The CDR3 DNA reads TGCAGTGCTAGTCCCTATGACAGGAAGCGGGGCACAGATACGCAGTATTTT. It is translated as CSASPYDRKRGTDTQYF.

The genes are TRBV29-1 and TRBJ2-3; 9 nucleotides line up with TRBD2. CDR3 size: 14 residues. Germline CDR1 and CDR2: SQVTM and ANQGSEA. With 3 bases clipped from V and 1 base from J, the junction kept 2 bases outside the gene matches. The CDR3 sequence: CSVDQRGGTDTQYF. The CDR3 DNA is TGCAGCGTTGACCAGCGGGGGGGCACAGATACGCAGTATTTT.

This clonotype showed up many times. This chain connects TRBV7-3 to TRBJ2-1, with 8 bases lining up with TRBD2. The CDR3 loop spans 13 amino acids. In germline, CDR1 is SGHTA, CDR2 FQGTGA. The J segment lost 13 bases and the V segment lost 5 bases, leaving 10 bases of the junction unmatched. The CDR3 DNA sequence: TGTGCCAGCAGCCCGGGAGGGGTTGGGGCCCAGTTCTTC. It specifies CASSPGGVGAQFF.

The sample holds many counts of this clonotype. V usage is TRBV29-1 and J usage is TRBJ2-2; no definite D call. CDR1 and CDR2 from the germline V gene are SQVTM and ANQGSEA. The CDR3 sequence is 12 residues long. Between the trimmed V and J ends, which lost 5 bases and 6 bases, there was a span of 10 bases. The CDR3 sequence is CSVTAGSGELFF. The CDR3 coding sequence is TGCAGCGTTACCGCTGGGTCCGGGGAGCTGTTTTTT.

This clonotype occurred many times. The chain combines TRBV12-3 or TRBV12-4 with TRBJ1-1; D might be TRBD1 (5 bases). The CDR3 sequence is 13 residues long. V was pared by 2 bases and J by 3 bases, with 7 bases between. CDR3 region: CASSLLGDTEAFF. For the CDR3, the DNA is TGTGCCAGCAGTTTATTAGGGGACACTGAAGCTTTCTTT.

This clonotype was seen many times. The CDR3 here is CASSYRAVSYNEQFF. CDR3 nucleotides: TGTGCCAGCAGTTACCGGGCGGTTTCCTACAATGAGCAGTTCTTC. The gene calls are TRBV6-2 or TRBV6-3 and TRBJ2-1; D is uncertain. CDR1 MNHEY and CDR2 SVGEGT come from the germline V gene. V shed 2 bases and J shed 1 base, with 9 bases lying between them. The length of the CDR3 is 15 residues.

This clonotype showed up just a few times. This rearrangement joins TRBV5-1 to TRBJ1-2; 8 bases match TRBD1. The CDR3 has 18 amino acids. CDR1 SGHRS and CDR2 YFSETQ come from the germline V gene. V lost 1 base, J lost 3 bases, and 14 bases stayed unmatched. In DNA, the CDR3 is TGCGCCAGCAGCTTGCCCGGGGGGGATCGGGACAGGTACTATGGCTACACCTTC. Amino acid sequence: CASSLPGGDRDRYYGYTF. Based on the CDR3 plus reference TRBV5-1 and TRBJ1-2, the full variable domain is KAGVTQTPRYLIKTRGQQVTLSCSPISGHRSVSWYQQTPGQGLQFLFEYFSETQRNKGNFPGRFSGRQFSNSRSEMNVSTLELGDSALYLCASSLPGGDRDRYYGYTFGSGTRLTVV.

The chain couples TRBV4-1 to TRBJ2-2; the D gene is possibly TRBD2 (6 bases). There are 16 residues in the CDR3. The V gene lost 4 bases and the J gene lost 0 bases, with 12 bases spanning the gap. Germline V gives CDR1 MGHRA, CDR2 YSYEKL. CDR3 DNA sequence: TGCGCCAGCAGCCTTAGGGGACTTACGAACACCGGGGAGCTGTTTTTT. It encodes CASSLRGLTNTGELFF.

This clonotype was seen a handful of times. The CDR3 sequence is CSAGRGVAGDNEQFF. The CDR3 coding sequence is TGCAGTGCCGGGAGAGGAGTAGCCGGCGACAATGAGCAGTTCTTC. The J gene is TRBJ2-1, the V gene TRBV20-1; D is perhaps TRBD2 (6 bases). V was trimmed by 6 bases and J by 5 bases, leaving 20 bases between them. CDR1 and CDR2 from the germline V gene are DFQATT and SNEGSKA (reference sequence). The CDR3 sequence is 15 residues long.

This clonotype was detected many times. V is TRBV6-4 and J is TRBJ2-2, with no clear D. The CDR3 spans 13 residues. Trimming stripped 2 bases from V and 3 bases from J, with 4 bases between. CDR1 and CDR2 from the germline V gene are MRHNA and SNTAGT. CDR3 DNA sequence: TGTGCCAGCAGTGACAGGGACACCGGGGAGCTGTTTTTT. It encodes CASSDRDTGELFF.

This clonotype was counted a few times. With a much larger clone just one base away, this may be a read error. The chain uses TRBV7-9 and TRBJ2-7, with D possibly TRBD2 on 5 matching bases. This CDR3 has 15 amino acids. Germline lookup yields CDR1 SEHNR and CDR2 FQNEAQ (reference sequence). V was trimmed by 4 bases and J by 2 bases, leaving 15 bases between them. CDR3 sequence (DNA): TGTGCCAGCAGCTCAGCCCGGGAAGGTACCTACGAGCAGTACTTC. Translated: CASSSAREGTYEQYF.